These 18 T cell receptor beta chains came from one sample sequenced in a study of shared clonotypes between healthy human individuals. Profiled with immunoSEQ multiplex PCR; TCRdb holds only in-frame clones, not every one. In the table there are 1.4 million to 1.5 million clones, roughly 96% of which are singletons. Material for sequencing was naive CD4+ T cells sorted from blood. Subset here: CD45RA+ positively selected. The source of these receptors is a man between 25 and 39 years old in good health.

The rearrangement joins TRBV6-1 to TRBJ2-3; D not resolved. This CDR3 spans 17 amino acids. Trimming left V 2 bases short and J 2 bases short, with 17 bases between. Per the germline V gene, CDR1 is MNHNS and CDR2 is SASEGT. The CDR3 is CASSEIGYNSNTDTQYF. CDR3 sequence (DNA): TGTGCCAGCAGTGAAATCGGATACAACAGTAACACAGATACGCAGTATTTT.

The genes are TRBV18 and TRBJ2-3; D ambiguous. The V gene lost 5 bases and the J gene lost 0 bases, with 9 bases spanning the gap. CDR1 and CDR2 from the germline V gene are KGHSH and LQKENI. The CDR3 runs to 14 residues. CDR3 in amino acids: CASSMDVSTDTQYF. The CDR3 nucleotides are TGTGCCAGCTCAATGGATGTTAGCACAGATACGCAGTATTTT. Using reference TRBV18 and TRBJ2-3 for the parts outside the CDR3, the full variable domain is NAGVMQNPRHLVRRRGQEARLRCSPMKGHSHVYWYRQLPEEGLKFMVYLQKENIIDESGMPKERFSAEFPKEGPSILRIQQVVRGDSAAYFCASSMDVSTDTQYFGPGTRLTVL.

This sequence joins TRBV11-2 and TRBJ2-1, with a tentative D call TRBD2 (5 bases). Germline V CDR1 and CDR2: SGHAT, FQNNGV. V was clipped by 2 bases and J by 4 bases, with 12 bases between them. The CDR3 loop spans 15 amino acids. DNA for the CDR3: TGTGCCAGCAGCTTAACAGCGGCGAGTTACAATGAGCAGTTCTTC. Translating gives CASSLTAASYNEQFF.

This chain links TRBV6-5 with TRBJ1-4; D remains unclear. The V gene lost 5 bases and the J gene lost 10 bases, with 17 bases spanning the gap. This CDR3 is 14 amino acids long. Germline assignment: CDR1 MNHEY and CDR2 SVGAGI. CDR3 sequence reads: CASSETRTVGKLFF. The CDR3 DNA reads as TGTGCCAGCAGTGAAACCCGGACCGTTGGAAAACTGTTTTTT.

The chain has TRBV28 and TRBJ2-5, with D possibly being TRBD1 (6 bases). The CDR3 has 14 residues. Germline assignment: CDR1 MDHEN and CDR2 SYDVKM. Trimming left V 5 bases short and J 2 bases short, with 12 bases between. DNA of the CDR3: TGTGCCAGCAGTACCCGGGACATTCAAGAGACCCAGTACTTC. It translates to CASSTRDIQETQYF.

The V call is TRBV5-4, the J call TRBJ2-3, with TRBD2 identical over 7 bases. The V segment lost 0 bases and the J segment 4 bases; nucleotides outside the gene matches: 5. CDR1 and CDR2 from the germline V gene are SGHNT and YYREEE (reference sequence). The CDR3 loop spans 15 amino acids. CDR3 loop: CASSLDPGGSDTQYF. CDR3 bases: TGTGCCAGCAGCTTGGACCCGGGGGGTTCAGATACGCAGTATTTT.

This chain joins TRBV5-4 and TRBJ2-7; tentatively, D is TRBD2 (6 bases). This CDR3 has 15 amino acids. Germline values: CDR1 SGHNT, CDR2 YYREEE (reference sequence). The V end was cut by 3 bases, the J end by 7 bases, with 20 bases between. Written as DNA, the CDR3 is TGTGCCAGCAGCTCGACTAGGAACGGCCCCTTGGAGCAGTACTTC. It encodes CASSSTRNGPLEQYF.

CDR3 residues: CASSSVASGANVLTF. The CDR3 bases are TGTGCCAGCAGCTCCGTGGCCTCTGGGGCCAACGTCCTGACTTTC. The rearrangement uses TRBV6-5 and TRBJ2-6; D not resolved. Germline CDR1 is MNHEY and CDR2 is SVGAGI. V gave up 6 bases and J gave up 0 bases, with 9 bases separating them. The CDR3 contains 15 residues.

The chain joins TRBV19 to TRBJ2-7; 7 bases agree with TRBD1. The germline V gene encodes CDR1 LNHDA and CDR2 SQIVND (reference sequence). Unmatched junction bases numbered 6, after V lost 5 bases and J lost 2 bases. The CDR3 consists of 14 residues. The CDR3 here is CASSPGQRPYEQYF. CDR3 bases: TGTGCCAGTAGTCCGGGACAGCGACCCTACGAGCAGTACTTC.

A note on this clone: Other DNA sequences of this sample code for an identical CDR3. The V call is TRBV7-3, the J call TRBJ2-2; D is unclear. There are 14 residues in the CDR3. Germline CDR1 reads SGHTA; CDR2 reads FQGTGA. V dropped 0 bases and J dropped 2 bases, with 4 bases sitting between them. CDR3 loop: CASSLTANTGELFF. The CDR3 bases are TGTGCCAGCAGCTTAACCGCTAACACCGGGGAGCTGTTTTTT.

The CDR3 spells CASSATSSGANVLTF. The CDR3 bases are TGTGCCAGCAGCGCCACTAGCTCTGGGGCCAACGTCCTGACTTTC. This chain links TRBV7-2 with TRBJ2-6, with D tentatively TRBD2 (5 bases). V was trimmed by 5 bases and J by 0 bases, leaving 8 bases between them. The CDR3 has 15 residues. CDR1 and CDR2 from the germline V gene are SGHTA and FQGNSA.

The chain employs TRBV6-5 and TRBJ2-5; no clear D gene. V lost 6 bases and J lost 2, with 10 bases in between. The CDR3 is 13 amino acids. The germline CDR1 and CDR2 sequences are MNHEY and SVGAGI. The CDR3 DNA reads TGTGCCAGCAGCTCGAGAATACAAGAGACCCAGTACTTC. It codes for CASSSRIQETQYF.

Remarks on this clone: Other DNA sequences within the sample encode an identical CDR3. This chain joins TRBV5-1 and TRBJ2-5; D perhaps matches TRBD1 (6 bases). The germline gives CDR1 SGHRS, CDR2 YFSETQ. The CDR3 contains 14 residues. The germline V and J ends were trimmed by 0 bases and 1 base, with 7 bases remaining between them. The DNA for the CDR3 is TGCGCCAGCAGCTTGGGACAGGTCCAAGAGACCCAGTACTTC. Amino acids: CASSLGQVQETQYF.

The chain has TRBV7-2 and TRBJ2-1, with 8 bases lining up with TRBD2. V was clipped by 6 bases and J by 8 bases; unmatched bases: 12. Germline V gives CDR1 SGHTA, CDR2 FQGNSA. This CDR3 comprises 15 residues. This chain's CDR3 is CASRTPGLVVDEQFF. The CDR3 nucleotides read TGTGCCAGCAGAACACCGGGACTAGTTGTCGATGAGCAGTTCTTC. Looking up the rest from reference TRBV7-2 and TRBJ2-1 gives the full variable domain: GAGVSQSPSNKVTEKGKDVELRCDPISGHTALYWYRQSLGQGLEFLIYFQGNSAPDKSGLPSDRFSAERTGGSVSTLTIQRTQQEDSAVYLCASRTPGLVVDEQFFGPGTRLTVL.

CDR3 protein: CSVAGWGSTDTQYF. The CDR3 nucleotides read TGCAGCGTAGCAGGGTGGGGTAGCACAGATACGCAGTATTTT. V and J are TRBV29-1 and TRBJ2-3, with TRBD1 as a possible D gene (5 bases). Deletions cut 6 bases from V and 0 bases from J, with 13 bases between. The germline V gene encodes CDR1 SQVTM and CDR2 ANQGSEA. The CDR3 consists of 14 residues.

The chain is built from TRBV2 and TRBJ2-6; 16 nucleotides line up with TRBD2. J lost 4 bases, V lost 4 bases, and 7 bases had no gene match. The V gene's germline CDR1 is SNHLY and CDR2 FYNNEI. The CDR3 extends over 19 amino acids. The CDR3 bases are TGTGCCAGCAGTGGGTTTGGGACTAGCGGGAGGGCCGGGGCCAACGTCCTGACTTTC. Translating gives CASSGFGTSGRAGANVLTF.

With regard to this clone: The sample contains more than one DNA sequence encoding this CDR3. This sequence joins TRBV5-4 and TRBJ2-1, with TRBD2 matching over 12 bases. This CDR3 region has 15 residues. V lost 3 bases, J lost 5 bases, and 3 bases stayed unmatched. Per germline, CDR1 SGHNT and CDR2 YYREEE (reference sequence). In DNA form, the CDR3 reads TGTGCCAGCAGCTCCGGACTAGCGGGGAACAATGAGCAGTTCTTC. It codes for CASSSGLAGNNEQFF.

The rearrangement joins TRBV5-5 to TRBJ2-7, with D unresolved. The CDR3 loop spans 16 amino acids. V was cut by 3 bases and J by 0 bases, with 16 bases left in between. CDR1 and CDR2 from the germline V gene are SGHKS and YYEKEE (reference sequence). The CDR3 DNA sequence: TGTGCCAGCAGCTCATCGATGGATCATAACTCCTACGAGCAGTACTTC. Protein product: CASSSSMDHNSYEQYF. The full variable domain, in which reference TRBV5-5 and TRBJ2-7 provide the parts outside the CDR3, is DAGVTQSPTHLIKTRGQQVTLRCSPISGHKSVSWYQQVLGQGPQFIFQYYEKEERGRGNFPDRFSARQFPNYSSELNVNALLLGDSALYLCASSSSMDHNSYEQYFGPGTRLTVT.